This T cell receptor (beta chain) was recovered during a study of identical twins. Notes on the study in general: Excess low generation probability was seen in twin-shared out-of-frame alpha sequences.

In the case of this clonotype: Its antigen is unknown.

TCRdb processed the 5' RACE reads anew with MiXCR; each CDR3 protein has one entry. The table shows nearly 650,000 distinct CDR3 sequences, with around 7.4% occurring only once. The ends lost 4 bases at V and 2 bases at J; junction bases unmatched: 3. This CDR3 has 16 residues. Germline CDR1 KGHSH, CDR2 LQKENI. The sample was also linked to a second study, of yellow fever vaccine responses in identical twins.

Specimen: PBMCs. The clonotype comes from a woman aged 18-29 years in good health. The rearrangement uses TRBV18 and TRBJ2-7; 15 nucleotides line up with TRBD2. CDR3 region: CASSLRTSGRAYEQYF. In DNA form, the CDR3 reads TGTGCCAGCTCACTCCGGACTAGCGGGAGGGCCTACGAGCAGTACTTC.